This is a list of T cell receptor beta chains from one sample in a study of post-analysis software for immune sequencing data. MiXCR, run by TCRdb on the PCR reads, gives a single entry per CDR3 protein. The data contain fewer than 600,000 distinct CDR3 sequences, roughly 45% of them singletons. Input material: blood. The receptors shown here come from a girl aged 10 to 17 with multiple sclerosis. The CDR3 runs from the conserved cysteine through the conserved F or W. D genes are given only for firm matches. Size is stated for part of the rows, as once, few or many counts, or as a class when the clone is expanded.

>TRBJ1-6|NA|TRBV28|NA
TGTGCCAGCAGTCCCCCCGGTCCCTATAATTCACCCCTCCACTTT
CASSPPGPYNSPLHF
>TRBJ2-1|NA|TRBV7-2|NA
TGTGCCAGCAGCTTAGACCTGGATCCGCGGTACAATGAGCAGTTCTTC
CASSLDLDPRYNEQFF
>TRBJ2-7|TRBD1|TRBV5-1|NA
TGCGCCAGCAGCCCCCTTGGACAGGGCTACGAGCAGTACTTC
CASSPLGQGYEQYF
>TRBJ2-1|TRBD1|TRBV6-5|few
TGTGCCAGCAGTACAGGGGGCGCGAACAATGAGCAGTTCTTC
CASSTGGANNEQFF
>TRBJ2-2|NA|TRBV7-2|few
TGTGCCAGCAGCTCCTGGGACAAAAACACCGGGGAGCTGTTTTTT
CASSSWDKNTGELFF
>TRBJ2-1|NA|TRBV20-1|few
TGCAGTGCTAGAGAGGTAGTGTTGCTCTACAATGAGCAGTTCTTC
CSAREVVLLYNEQFF
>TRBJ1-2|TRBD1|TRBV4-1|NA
TGCGCCAGCAGCCAAGACCCGACAGGGGCCGAGGGCTATGGCTACACCTTC
CASSQDPTGAEGYGYTF
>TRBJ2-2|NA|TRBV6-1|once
TGTGCCCTTTTGGGGCGGGGCACCGGGGAGCTGTTTTTT
CALLGRGTGELFF
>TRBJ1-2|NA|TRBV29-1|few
TGCAGCGGTACAGAGACCGTGAGCTATGGCTACACCTTC
CSGTETVSYGYTF
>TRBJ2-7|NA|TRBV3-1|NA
TGTGCCAGCAGCCAAACAGGGACCTCCTACGAGCAGTACTTC
CASSQTGTSYEQYF
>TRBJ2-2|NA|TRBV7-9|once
TGTGCCAGCAGCCCGCGCAGGGCGGGCGGGGAGCTGTTTTTT
CASSPRRAGGELFF
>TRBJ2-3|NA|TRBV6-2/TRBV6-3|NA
TGTGCCAGCAGTTACGGAGGTAGCGGACGCACAGATACGCAGTATTTT
CASSYGGSGRTDTQYF
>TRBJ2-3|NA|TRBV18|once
TGTGCCAGCTCACTCCGGGACAAGATCACAGATACGCAGTATTTT
CASSLRDKITDTQYF
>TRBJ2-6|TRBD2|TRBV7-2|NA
TGTGCCAGCAGCGCGCCACTAGCGGGAGCCCATAGTGGGGCCAACGTCCTGACTTTC
CASSAPLAGAHSGANVLTF
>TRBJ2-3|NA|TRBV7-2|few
TGTGCCAGCAGAACAGTCCAGAACACAGATACGCAGTATTTT
CASRTVQNTDTQYF
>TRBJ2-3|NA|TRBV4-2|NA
TGTGCCAGCAGCCAATTCGGCGGGGATTCCAGCACAGATACGCAGTATTTT
CASSQFGGDSSTDTQYF
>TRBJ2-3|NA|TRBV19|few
TGTGCCAGTAGTCGGGACCTAGCGAGGGGAACGCAGTATTTT
CASSRDLARGTQYF
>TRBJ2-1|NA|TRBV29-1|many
TGCAGCGTTGTCGCGGTGTACAATGAGCAGTTCTTC
CSVVAVYNEQFF
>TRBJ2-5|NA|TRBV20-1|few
TGCAGTGCTAGGGGAGGGGGCGAAGAGACCCAGTACTTC
CSARGGGEETQYF
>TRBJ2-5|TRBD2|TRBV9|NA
TGTGCCAGCAGCTTAGGACTAGCGGGCGGAGGAGGGACCCAGTACTTC
CASSLGLAGGGGTQYF
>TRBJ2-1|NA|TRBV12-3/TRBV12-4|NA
TGTGCCAGCATCCTTCCACAAGTTTACAATGAGCAGTTCTTC
CASILPQVYNEQFF
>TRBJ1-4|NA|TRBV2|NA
TGTGCCTATGGTCAGGGTCCGAAACTGTTTTTT
CAYGQGPKLFF
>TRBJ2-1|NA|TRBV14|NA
TGTGCCAGCAGCCCCCCCTCAAGCTTTGAGCAGTTCTTC
CASSPPSSFEQFF
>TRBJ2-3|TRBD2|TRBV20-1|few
TGCAGTGCTAGGGGACTAGCTGCAGATACGCAGTATTTT
CSARGLAADTQYF
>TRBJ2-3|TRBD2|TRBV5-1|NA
TGCGCCAGCAGCTTGGGACTAGCGGGAGCAGGAGATACGCAGTATTTT
CASSLGLAGAGDTQYF
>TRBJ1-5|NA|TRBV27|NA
TGTGCCAGCAGTTTACTCCAAAATAGACCCCAGCATTTT
CASSLLQNRPQHF
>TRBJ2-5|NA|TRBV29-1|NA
TGCAGCGGCCTGAGCAATGAGCAGTACTTC
CSGLSNEQYF
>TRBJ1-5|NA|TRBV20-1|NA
TGCAGTGCTAGGGATCGCGGGGGCCCTTATAGCAATCAGCCCCAGCATTTT
CSARDRGGPYSNQPQHF
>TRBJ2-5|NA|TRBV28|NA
TGTGCCAGCAGTCCACGGGGGACAGAAGAGACCCAGTACTTC
CASSPRGTEETQYF